A few counts support the clone carrying this T cell receptor (beta chain). The germline CDR1 and CDR2 sequences are SEHNR and FQNEAQ (reference sequence). The CDR3 is 13 residues long. The junction had 4 bases not matched to a gene; V was cut back by 7 bases and J by 5 bases. One entry per CDR3 protein, called by TCRdb with MiXCR from the RT-PCR reads. The data show more than 600,000 distinct CDR3 sequences, 12% to 15% seen once. V gene TRBV7-9 combines with J gene TRBJ2-5; 10 bases are a match to TRBD1. The specimen sequenced was memory CD4+ T cells from blood. This sequence originates from a female donor in good health, serving as a healthy control. The DNA of the CDR3 is TGTGCCAGCACCTGGGACAGGGGTGAGACCCAGTACTTC. Translation: CASTWDRGETQYF. Combining the CDR3 with reference TRBV7-9 and TRBJ2-5 gives the whole variable domain DTGVSQNPRHKITKRGQNVTFRCDPISEHNRLYWYRQTLGQGPEFLTYFQNEAQLEKSRLLSDRFSAERPKGSFSTLEIQRTEQGDSAMYLCASTWDRGETQYFGPGTRLLVL.